Sequencing of this TCR beta chain was carried out in a study of beta chain features in type 1 diabetes listed by TCRdb under 2018. In terms of the full investigation: No differences in mean age, gender distribution, total cell number or subset yield were found between patients and healthy donors. Whereas all 30 or so donors provided naive and central memory subsets, regulatory and stem cell-like memory subsets were isolated from just 8 patients and roughly eight healthy donors. The study compared the TCRB repertoires of sorted circulating CD4+ T cell subsets in recently diagnosed type 1 diabetes patients with those in matched healthy donors. A total of roughly 100 million sorted cells were examined across all samples, and a strong correlation was observed between cell number per subset and RNA yield.

All of the isolated RNA was reverse transcribed with the High Capacity cDNA Reverse Transcription Kit, so expressed TCRB transcripts were sequenced. Deep immunoSEQ sequencing was applied to naive, central memory and regulatory T cell samples, giving an average of roughly 3.5 million total reads per sample. Sorted cells were lysed in RLT buffer and RNA was extracted with DNase-treated RNeasy Micro or Mini kits, depending on cell number. Each cell subset was processed on its own to prevent cross-contamination, while patient and healthy donor samples were processed together. The immunoSEQ multiplex PCR was used to amplify TCRB sequences from cDNA, yielding 87-bp fragments that span the CDR3 region. Amplicons were sequenced on the Illumina HiSeq platform. In the original analysis: Synthetic template baselines were used to correct PCR bias computationally, reads within Hamming distance 2 were collapsed, and singletons that could not be merged were discarded. Reads were aligned to IMGT to assign V, D and J genes, CDR3 length, and insertions or deletions at six rearrangement sites. Within each subset, clonotype counts were normalized to sorted cell number, and only after that were true diversity and Gini coefficients computed with the tcR R package. Repertoire sharing was quantified using the overlap coefficient calculated on TCRB nucleotide sequences. As a proxy for the pre-selection repertoire, out-of-frame TCRB sequences from naive cells were analyzed. Entries here come from immuneACCESS through TCRdb and include only in-frame sequences with V and J called. Some clones fail to appear in such tables; in the studies checked, an unresolved V gene covers under half of the shortfall, and the cause of the remainder is unknown. The V and J calls and the clone size are those of that table, but D and trimming were determined from the DNA. This sample comprises about 340,000 clones, roughly 13% of them detected only once. The ten largest clones represent 0.015% of the sample.

In the case of this clone: What antigen it recognizes has not been identified. No quality values exist for individual bases; no much larger clone is one base distant.

On the study overall, not on this receptor specifically: At VDJ recombination sites, patients with type 1 diabetes made fewer insertions and deleted more nucleotides, a pattern implying thymic rearrangement abnormalities. Naive, central memory and regulatory TCRB repertoires appeared to be more similar among patients than among healthy donors. PCR may preferentially amplify shorter templates, but because patient and control samples were amplified and corrected together, any resulting skew would affect both groups equally. Sequencing cDNA rather than genomic DNA could over-represent highly expressing activated cells, although activation and CD3 levels did not differ between groups. Type 1 diabetes patients showed a moderate but significant shortening of TCRB CDR3 length in all four CD4+ subsets. Only small numbers of individuals were included in the HLA sub-analyses, which left unresolved whether HLA type had any influence on TCRB rearrangement.

V gives up 3 bases and J gives up 2 bases, and the segment between their germline ends measures 10 bases. The CDR3 sequence holds 14 residues, the cysteine and phenylalanine included. The kept DNA is CDR3 alone, 42 bases in frame from the first base. The germline V gene sets CDR1 to KGHSH and CDR2 to LQKENI. Each donor gave one peripheral blood draw, approximately 0.11 L on average, collected into heparinised tubes. Naive, central memory, regulatory and stem cell-like memory CD4+ T cells were sorted on a BD FACSAria II using a panel including CD45RO, CCR7, CD25, CD127, CD95 and CD27. Purity was above 95% for every sorted population. PBMCs were separated immediately by Lymphoprep density gradient centrifugation and were stained directly, without being cultured. So that batch effects would be minimized, each experiment stained and sorted samples in pairs, pairing one healthy donor with one patient.

The specimen sequenced was naive CD4+ T cells from blood. Read against the paper, the sample's cell subset or site label means: true naive CD4+ T cells. Rearrangement joined TRBV18 to TRBJ2-5; the D gene identity is not certain. This sequence was found in a woman aged 18-30 years with type 1 diabetes. The CDR3 protein: CASSPANSQETQYF. The DNA sequence is TGTGCCAGCTCACCGGCAAATTCTCAAGAGACCCAGTACTTC.